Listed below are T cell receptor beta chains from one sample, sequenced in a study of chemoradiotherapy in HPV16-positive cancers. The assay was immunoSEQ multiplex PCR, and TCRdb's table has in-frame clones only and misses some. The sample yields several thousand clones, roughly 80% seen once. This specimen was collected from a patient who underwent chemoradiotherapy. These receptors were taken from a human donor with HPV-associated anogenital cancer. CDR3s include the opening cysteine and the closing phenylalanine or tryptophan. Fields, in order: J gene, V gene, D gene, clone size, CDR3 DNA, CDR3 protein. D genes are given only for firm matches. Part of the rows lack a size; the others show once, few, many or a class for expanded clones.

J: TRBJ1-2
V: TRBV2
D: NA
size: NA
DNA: TGTGCCAGCATGGGGGCGGAGAATTATGGCTACACCTTC
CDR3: CASMGAENYGYTF

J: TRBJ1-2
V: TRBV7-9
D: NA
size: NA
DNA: TGTGCCAGCAGCTTACTCCAAACAGATATAACTATTGACGGCTACACCTTC
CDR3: CASSLLQTDITIDGYTF

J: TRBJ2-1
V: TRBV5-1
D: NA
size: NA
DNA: TGCGCCAGCAGCTTTGCCGCCCTGGGCCCCTACAATGAGCAGTTCTTC
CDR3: CASSFAALGPYNEQFF

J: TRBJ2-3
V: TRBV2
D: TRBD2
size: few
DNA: TGTGCCAGCAGACTAGCGGGCACAGATACGCAGTATTTT
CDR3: CASRLAGTDTQYF

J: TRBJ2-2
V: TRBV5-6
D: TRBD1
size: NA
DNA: TGTGCCAGCAGCCTAAACAGGGGAGCGTACACCGGGGAGCTGTTTTTT
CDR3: CASSLNRGAYTGELFF

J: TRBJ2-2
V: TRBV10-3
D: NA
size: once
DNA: TGTGCCATCAGCCGACTCTCAGGGGATGACACCGGGGAGCTGTTTTTT
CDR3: CAISRLSGDDTGELFF

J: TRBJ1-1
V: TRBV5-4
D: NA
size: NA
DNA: TGTGCCAGCAGAACAGGAAACACTGAAGCTTTCTTT
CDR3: CASRTGNTEAFF

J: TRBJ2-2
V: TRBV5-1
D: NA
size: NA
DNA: TGCGCCAGCAGCTTGGATCAGGGCGGGGAGCTGTTTTTT
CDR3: CASSLDQGGELFF

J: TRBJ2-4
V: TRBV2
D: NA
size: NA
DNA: TGTGCCAGCCCAGGACTAACAGGTTCGGTGTACTTC
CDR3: CASPGLTGSVYF

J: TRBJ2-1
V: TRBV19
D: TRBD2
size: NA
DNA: TGTGCCAGTAGTACGGGACTAGCGGGGGGATCCTACAATGAGCAGTTCTTC
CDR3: CASSTGLAGGSYNEQFF

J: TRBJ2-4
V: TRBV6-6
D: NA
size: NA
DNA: TGTGCCAGCAGTTATGACAGACAAAACATTCAGTACTTC
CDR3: CASSYDRQNIQYF

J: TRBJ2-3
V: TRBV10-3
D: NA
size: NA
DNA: TGTGCCATCAGTGGCGCATCAGGGTATTTCACAGATACGCAGTATTTT
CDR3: CAISGASGYFTDTQYF

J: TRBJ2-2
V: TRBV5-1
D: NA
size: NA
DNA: TGCGCCAGCAGCTTGGTAGGCGGGGGCGTGAGCACCGGGGAGCTGTTTTTT
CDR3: CASSLVGGGVSTGELFF

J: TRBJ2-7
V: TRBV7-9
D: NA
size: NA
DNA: TGTGCCAGCAGCTCATTCGGGGGAGGTTTAGAGCAGTACTTC
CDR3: CASSSFGGGLEQYF

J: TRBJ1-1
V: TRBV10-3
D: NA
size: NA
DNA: TGTGCCATCAGTGAGCCGACTGAGATGAACACTGAAGCTTTCTTT
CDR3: CAISEPTEMNTEAFF